The clone carrying this TCR beta chain has at least ten counts. Its antigen is unknown. One entry per CDR3 protein results from TCRdb running MiXCR on the multiplex PCR reads. The sample shows some 130,000 distinct CDR3 sequences, 20% of them seen only once. The lymph nodes were axillary draining lymph nodes from breast cancer patients. The data derive from a study of breast tumors, draining lymph nodes, adjacent tissues. Notes on the study in general: Data only fit, rather than demonstrated, lymph node origin of most tumor T cells. The data were judged consistent with most tumor T cells coming from lymph node and expanding in tumor.

The V gene's germline CDR1 is MNHNS and CDR2 SASEGT. The length of the CDR3 is 14 residues. The germline V and J ends were trimmed by 6 bases and 6 bases, with 18 bases remaining between them. The TCR sequence derives from a female donor with breast cancer. Some clones in this sample may be carry-over from other donors' samples. Material for sequencing was axillary lymph node tissue. The chain has TRBV6-1 and TRBJ2-7, with a weak D call TRBD2 (6 bases). This CDR3 is CASRETGGAAEQYF. In DNA, the CDR3 is TGTGCCAGCAGAGAAACCGGAGGGGCAGCCGAGCAGTACTTC.